This T cell receptor (beta chain) was observed in a study of CXCR3-negative and CXCR3-positive naive CD8 T cells. Broader study findings: With respect to TRBV-TRBJ usage, naive CXCR3-negative and CXCR3-positive cells were similar; memory differed.

Sorts that each held 250,000 to 300,000 cells were run in triplicate for every CD8+ T cell subset. Each TRB cDNA library was prepared by 5' RACE (with UMI labels). Reprocessing the 5' RACE reads, TCRdb reports a single entry for every CDR3 protein and omits DNA. The ten most abundant clones cover about a quarter of a sample with around 57,000 distinct CDR3 sequences. A word on this clonotype: The antigen remains unidentified.

The CDR3 runs to 13 residues. Per germline, CDR1 SEHNR and CDR2 FQNEAQ (reference sequence). This sequence was found in a human donor in good health. Some clones in this sample may be carry-over from other donors' samples. V gene TRBV7-9 combines with J gene TRBJ2-1; the D call of TRBD2 rests on TCRdb alone, since no DNA is present to check it. Sequencing input: memory CD8+ T cells from blood. CDR3 residues: CASSLLEGNEQLF. Combining the CDR3 with reference TRBV7-9 and TRBJ2-1 gives the whole variable domain DTGVSQNPRHKITKRGQNVTFRCDPISEHNRLYWYRQTLGQGPEFLTYFQNEAQLEKSRLLSDRFSAERPKGSFSTLEIQRTEQGDSAMYLCASSLLEGNEQLFGPGTRLTVL.